A selection of T cell receptor beta chains follows, all from one sample in a study of vaccination and CD4 T cells after COVID-19. TCRdb independently ran MiXCR on the PCR reads; one entry per CDR3 protein. The sample holds 12,000 or so distinct CDR3 sequences, less than 55% seen once. Their target antigens are unknown. Source material: CD4+ T cells from blood, cultured in vitro. The receptors were gathered from a human donor who had recovered from COVID-19. Both conserved end residues are part of each CDR3. Each record gives: V gene, J gene, clone size, D gene, CDR3 DNA, CDR3 protein. The D gene is left open where the match is weak. Clone size, where shown, is once, few, many, or a class for clones that have expanded.

TRBV5-1	TRBJ2-5	once	TRBD2	TGCGCCAGCAGCTTGGGGGGGGGCCAAGAGACCCAGTACTTC	CASSLGGGQETQYF
TRBV24-1	TRBJ2-1	few	-	TGTGCCACCAGTGATCGAGGTCAGGGTAATGAGCAGTTCTTC	CATSDRGQGNEQFF
TRBV20-1	TRBJ2-1	-	TRBD2	TGCAGTGCTAGTATTATCGTACTAGCGAAGTACAATGAGCAGTTCTTC	CSASIIVLAKYNEQFF
TRBV10-3	TRBJ1-2	few	TRBD1	TGTGCCATCAGATCCGGGACAGGGGATGGCTACACCTTC	CAIRSGTGDGYTF
TRBV24-1	TRBJ2-5	-	TRBD2	TGTGCCACCAGTGCCCTTGCGGGGGGAGAGACCCAGTACTTC	CATSALAGGETQYF
TRBV19	TRBJ1-1	few	TRBD1	TGTGCCAGTAGTATAGACCCGGACAGGGCGCAAGCTTTCTTT	CASSIDPDRAQAFF
TRBV21-1	TRBJ2-5	once	-	TGTGCCAGCAGCGGGACCGCTATCCAAGAGACCCAGTACTTC	CASSGTAIQETQYF
TRBV6-1	TRBJ1-5	-	TRBD1	TGTGCCAGCAGTGACAGGGGGGGGGCGTATCAGCCCCAGCATTTT	CASSDRGGAYQPQHF
TRBV10-2	TRBJ2-7	few	TRBD1	TGCGCCACTAAACTAGGGGGCTCCAACTACGAGCAGTACTTC	CATKLGGSNYEQYF
TRBV21-1	TRBJ2-1	-	-	TGTGCCAGCAGCAAAGTGAAGGAACTGTTGGGTAATGAGCAGTTCTTC	CASSKVKELLGNEQFF
TRBV24-1	TRBJ2-2	-	-	TGTGCCACCAGTGATTTGTGGGGGACCGGGGAGCTGTTTTTT	CATSDLWGTGELFF
TRBV20-1	TRBJ1-1	-	TRBD1	TGCAGTGCTAGAGGTTATGGACAGGGCGGCACTGAAGCTTTCTTT	CSARGYGQGGTEAFF
TRBV12-3/TRBV12-4	TRBJ1-5	-	-	TGTGCCAGCAGCCTTGGGGGGGGGAATCAGCCCCAGCATTTT	CASSLGGGNQPQHF
TRBV12-3/TRBV12-4	TRBJ1-5	once	-	TGTGCCAGCAGTCCGGGACCGGGCAATCAGCCCCAGCATTTT	CASSPGPGNQPQHF
TRBV29-1	TRBJ2-4	-	-	TGCAGCGTTCAGTGGTCGGACAAAGACAAAAACATTCAGTACTTC	CSVQWSDKDKNIQYF
TRBV6-5	TRBJ1-2	-	-	TGTGCCAGCAGTTACTCGACAGACTATGGCTACACCTTC	CASSYSTDYGYTF
TRBV7-8	TRBJ2-7	-	TRBD1	TGTGCCAGCAGCTTCGGGACAGGGGTTACCGAGCAGTACTTC	CASSFGTGVTEQYF
TRBV12-3/TRBV12-4	TRBJ2-5	-	-	TGTGCCAGCAGTCTTAGGACCTCGGGGGAGACCCAGTACTTC	CASSLRTSGETQYF
TRBV6-2/TRBV6-3	TRBJ1-5	few	-	TGTGCCAGCAAGGGCCTCGTTACCAATCAGCCCCAGCATTTT	CASKGLVTNQPQHF
TRBV12-3/TRBV12-4	TRBJ1-2	-	-	TGTGCCAGCAGTTTATCTACAGGTGGCTACACCTTC	CASSLSTGGYTF
TRBV4-2	TRBJ1-3	-	-	TGTGCCAGCAGCCAACTTGGGATGTCTGGAAACACCATATATTTT	CASSQLGMSGNTIYF
TRBV7-3	TRBJ2-5	-	TRBD1	TGTGCCAGCAGCTTAGGTTCAGGGGGTAGCTACGAGACCCAGTACTTC	CASSLGSGGSYETQYF
TRBV20-1	TRBJ1-5	few	TRBD1	TGCAGTGCCGTCCGGGACAGGGGGCGGAGGCCCCAGCATTTT	CSAVRDRGRRPQHF
TRBV6-5	TRBJ1-1	few	TRBD1	TGTGCCAGCAGTTACTCCCGCGACAGGGGGAAACGGGGAGCTTTCTTT	CASSYSRDRGKRGAFF
TRBV10-2	TRBJ1-2	-	-	TGCGCCAGCAGTGAGTCTGGCGTTGGGGGCTACACCTTC	CASSESGVGGYTF
TRBV21-1	TRBJ2-5	-	-	TGTGCCAGCAGCCAAAAGATCAGGGGACCTCAAGAGACCCAGTACTTC	CASSQKIRGPQETQYF
TRBV19	TRBJ1-2	-	-	TGTGCCAGTAGTATCTTTCGGGGTAACTATGGCTACACCTTC	CASSIFRGNYGYTF
TRBV5-4	TRBJ2-5	-	-	TGTGCCAGCAGCTTGGCAGGCGGGGTTGGGGAGACCCAGTACTTC	CASSLAGGVGETQYF
TRBV21-1	TRBJ2-5	-	-	TGTGCCAGCTGTATCACGGGGAAGGAGACCCAGTACTTC	CASCITGKETQYF
TRBV7-2	TRBJ2-7	-	-	TGTGCCAGCAGCTTAGCTCTCGGGGCCTACGAGCAGTACTTC	CASSLALGAYEQYF
TRBV28	TRBJ1-2	few	-	TGTGCCAGCAGTTCCTACAGGGTCCATGGCTACACCTTC	CASSSYRVHGYTF
TRBV4-1	TRBJ1-1	-	-	TGCGCCAGCAGCCAAGGGCAGGGACGCCGAGCTTTCTTT	CASSQGQGRRAFF
TRBV5-1	TRBJ1-5	few	-	TGCGCCAGCAGCCGACACGTCAATCAGCCCCAGCATTTT	CASSRHVNQPQHF
TRBV29-1	TRBJ2-3	few	-	TGCAGCGCCCGGGACATTATCGCAGATACGCAGTATTTT	CSARDIIADTQYF
TRBV15	TRBJ2-7	-	-	TGTGCCACCAGCAGTGGATATTCCTACGAGCAGTACTTC	CATSSGYSYEQYF
TRBV20-1	TRBJ2-7	-	-	TGCAGTGCTTCCAAGGTGGGAACCTCGAGGTCGCAGTACTTC	CSASKVGTSRSQYF
TRBV30	TRBJ1-3	-	-	TGTGCCTGGTCAAGGGGAGGGGACGGAAACACCATATATTTT	CAWSRGGDGNTIYF
TRBV30	TRBJ2-7	few	TRBD2	TGTGCCTGGAGTCCCTCGGGACTAGCGAACTACGAGCAGTACTTC	CAWSPSGLANYEQYF
TRBV27	TRBJ2-7	once	TRBD1	TGTGCCAGCAGAAATCCTAGGGACAGGTGGACGGCCGAGCAGTACTTC	CASRNPRDRWTAEQYF
TRBV27	TRBJ1-1	once	-	TGTGCCAGCAGCTACCAGGGGAACACTGAAGCTTTCTTT	CASSYQGNTEAFF
TRBV20-1	TRBJ1-5	few	-	TGCAGTGCTAGAGATCCCCAGGACAGCTCCAATCAGCCCCAGCATTTT	CSARDPQDSSNQPQHF
TRBV9	TRBJ1-2	few	-	TGTGCCAGCAGCGGAAACTATGGCTATGGCTACACCTTC	CASSGNYGYGYTF
TRBV7-8	TRBJ2-7	-	-	TGTGCCAGCAGCCCGCTCTCTCACGAGCAGTACTTC	CASSPLSHEQYF
TRBV7-9	TRBJ2-7	few	TRBD1	TGTGCCAGCAGCCCAGACGGGACAGGGTACTACGAGCAGTACTTC	CASSPDGTGYYEQYF
TRBV2	TRBJ1-5	few	-	TGTGCCAGCAGTGGAGACAGGTTGGGCAATCAGCCCCAGCATTTT	CASSGDRLGNQPQHF
TRBV5-4	TRBJ1-1	-	TRBD1	TGTGCCAGCAGCTCAAATCGTAAACAGGGGTTGGGGGCTTTCTTT	CASSSNRKQGLGAFF
TRBV20-1	TRBJ1-1	-	TRBD1	TGCAGTGCTGCTTCATTTACCGGGACAGGGGCCGGGTTTGGCACTGAAGCTTTCTTT	CSAASFTGTGAGFGTEAFF
TRBV5-1	TRBJ1-2	-	-	TGCGCCAGCAGCCCGTCGGGGGGTTATGGCTACACCTTC	CASSPSGGYGYTF
TRBV20-1	TRBJ2-7	-	TRBD2	TGCAGTGCTACGCTAGCGGGGGGAGGTGAGCAGTACTTC	CSATLAGGGEQYF
TRBV7-2	TRBJ2-5	few	TRBD2	TGTGCCAGCAGCCGGTCTAGCGGGGGAGGCGAGACCCAGTACTTC	CASSRSSGGGETQYF
TRBV20-1	TRBJ2-4	few	-	TGCAGTGCTAGGGCCGCCAGCACCAAAAACATTCAGTACTTC	CSARAASTKNIQYF
TRBV6-1	TRBJ1-1	-	TRBD1	TGTGCCAGCACAAGGTGGGTGGACAGGGTCACTGAAGCTTTCTTT	CASTRWVDRVTEAFF
TRBV18	TRBJ2-1	-	-	TGTGCCAGCTCACCCTCCCTGAACCCCAATGGGCAGTTCTTC	CASSPSLNPNGQFF
TRBV10-3	TRBJ2-3	-	TRBD2	TGTGCCATCAGGGATGGACTAGCGGACTCTAGCACAGATACGCAGTATTTT	CAIRDGLADSSTDTQYF
TRBV18	TRBJ1-1	once	-	TGTGCCAGCTCACCCGTTGGGAACACTGAAGCTTTCTTT	CASSPVGNTEAFF
TRBV10-1	TRBJ2-3	-	-	TGCGCCAGCAGTGATGGAGGGGGTTTGACAGATACGCAGTATTTT	CASSDGGGLTDTQYF
TRBV14	TRBJ2-7	few	-	TGTGCCAGCAGTAGTTCCTACGAGCAGTACTTC	CASSSSYEQYF
TRBV5-5	TRBJ2-5	-	-	TGTGCCAGCAGCTTCAACCAAGAGACCCAGTACTTC	CASSFNQETQYF